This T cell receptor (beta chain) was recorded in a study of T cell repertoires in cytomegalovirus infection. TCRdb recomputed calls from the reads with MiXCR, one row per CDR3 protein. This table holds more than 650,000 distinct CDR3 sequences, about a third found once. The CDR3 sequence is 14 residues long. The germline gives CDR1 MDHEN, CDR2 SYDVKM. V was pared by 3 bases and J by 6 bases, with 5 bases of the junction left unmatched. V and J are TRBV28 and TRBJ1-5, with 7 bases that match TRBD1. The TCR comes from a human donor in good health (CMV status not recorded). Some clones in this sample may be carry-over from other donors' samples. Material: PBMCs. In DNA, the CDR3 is TGTGCCAGCAGTTTGACAGGGTCTGGTCAGCCCCAGCATTTT. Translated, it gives CASSLTGSGQPQHF.